This TCR beta chain stems from a study of post-analysis software for immune sequencing data. Unique molecular identifiers were carried by the TCR beta cDNA libraries. TCRdb itself ran the PCR reads through MiXCR, one entry per CDR3 protein. The table lists 750,000 to 950,000 distinct CDR3 sequences, roughly 50% of them singletons. Concerning this clonotype: Antigen: not known.

The CDR3 sequence is 15 residues long. V lost 5 bases and J lost 6; bases outside the gene matches: 7. Whole-study findings and limits: Patients showed TRBV5-6, TRBV5-1 and TRBV20-1 among a few TRBV segments more frequent than in controls. A significant reduction in normalized Chao1 diversity was observed in multiple sclerosis patients versus controls.

The V and J genes are TRBV12-3 or TRBV12-4 and TRBJ1-2, with 12 bases lining up with TRBD1. Source material: blood. This receptor was identified in a girl aged 5-17 years with multiple sclerosis. DNA for the CDR3: TGTGCCAGCAGTCGCCGGGACAGGGGGCAGGATGGCTACACCTTC. Translation gives CASSRRDRGQDGYTF.